Listed below are T cell receptor beta chains from one sample, sequenced in a study of cytomegalovirus exposure and HLA in healthy donors. TCRdb keeps only in-frame clones here, not all; method: immunoSEQ multiplex PCR. The sample contains 200,000 to 250,000 clones, approximately 87% of which appear only once. Input material: PBMCs. The receptors stem from a woman between 18 and 30 years old in good health and CMV-seronegative. Each CDR3 is given with its conserved first and last residue. Fields, in order: D gene, clone size, J gene, V gene, CDR3 protein, CDR3 DNA. The D gene is left open where the match is weak. Only some rows state a clone size, as once, few, many or a class for expanded clones.

>NA|NA|TRBJ2-2|TRBV27
CASSLVWGMEYTGELFF
TGTGCCAGCAGTTTGGTGTGGGGGATGGAGTACACCGGGGAGCTGTTTTTT
>NA|NA|TRBJ1-1|TRBV6-1
CASRKGSLNTEAFF
TGTGCCAGCAGAAAGGGGTCGCTGAACACTGAAGCTTTCTTT
>TRBD2|NA|TRBJ2-3|TRBV27
CASSLASGRSDTQYF
TGTGCCAGCAGTTTGGCTAGCGGGAGGTCAGATACGCAGTATTTT
>NA|few|TRBJ1-1|TRBV5-6
CASSPLQGRNTEAFF
TGTGCCAGCAGTCCCCTGCAGGGCCGAAACACTGAAGCTTTCTTT
>NA|NA|TRBJ2-3|TRBV19
CASSMSGQTDTQYF
TGTGCCAGTAGTATGTCGGGCCAGACAGATACGCAGTATTTT
>NA|NA|TRBJ1-5|TRBV28
CASTFEGGNQPQHF
TGTGCCAGCACCTTCGAGGGAGGAAATCAGCCCCAGCATTTT
>NA|NA|TRBJ1-1|TRBV30
CAWSPQTGRKNTEAFF
TGTGCCTGGAGTCCACAAACGGGACGGAAGAACACTGAAGCTTTCTTT
>NA|NA|TRBJ1-5|TRBV4-1
CASSQQGYESQPQHF
TGCGCCAGCAGCCAACAGGGGTACGAGAGCCAGCCCCAGCATTTT
>NA|NA|TRBJ1-6|TRBV4-1
CASRQGSQGIFNSPLHF
TGCGCCAGCAGACAAGGGTCGCAGGGGATATTTAATTCACCCCTCCACTTT
>NA|NA|TRBJ2-7|TRBV4-1
CASSPGGTSYEQYF
TGCGCCAGCAGCCCAGGGGGGACTTCATACGAGCAGTACTTC
>TRBD2|NA|TRBJ2-7|TRBV5-1
CASSLIPTSGATYEQYF
TGCGCCAGCAGCTTGATCCCTACTAGCGGGGCAACCTACGAGCAGTACTTC
>NA|once|TRBJ2-7|TRBV28
CASSPSPGIYEQYF
TGTGCCAGCAGTCCCTCTCCGGGGATCTACGAGCAGTACTTC
>NA|NA|TRBJ1-1|TRBV28
CASSFSSNTEAFF
TGTGCCAGCAGCTTTAGCTCTAACACTGAAGCTTTCTTT
>NA|NA|TRBJ2-4|TRBV29-1
CSVGDRGGVQYF
TGCAGCGTTGGCGACCGAGGCGGCGTTCAGTACTTC
>NA|NA|TRBJ2-6|TRBV11-2
CASSFLSGANVLTF
TGTGCCAGCAGCTTCCTCTCTGGGGCCAACGTCCTGACTTTC
>NA|once|TRBJ2-3|TRBV7-8
CASSLTRDSIDTQYF
TGTGCCAGCAGCCTGACCCGGGACTCGATAGATACGCAGTATTTT
>NA|NA|TRBJ2-6|TRBV6-5
CASSYVDSGANVLTF
TGTGCCAGCAGTTATGTGGACTCTGGGGCCAACGTCCTGACTTTC
>NA|NA|TRBJ1-1|TRBV27
CASSLSVTADTEAFF
TGTGCCAGCAGTTTATCGGTCACGGCAGACACTGAAGCTTTCTTT
>NA|NA|TRBJ2-3|TRBV20-1
CSASDRDTQYF
TGCAGTGCTTCAGACAGGGATACGCAGTATTTT
>TRBD1|few|TRBJ1-6|TRBV27
CASSLSTGASPLHF
TGTGCCAGCAGTTTATCGACAGGGGCTTCACCCCTCCACTTT
>NA|NA|TRBJ2-1|TRBV27
CASSFGTPSNEQFF
TGTGCCAGCAGTTTTGGGACCCCGAGCAATGAGCAGTTCTTC
>TRBD1|NA|TRBJ2-7|TRBV25-1
CASSEVTGTGGSYEQYF
TGTGCCAGCAGTGAAGTTACCGGGACAGGGGGTTCCTACGAGCAGTACTTC